These 15 T cell receptor beta chains were sequenced from one sample in a study of blood T cell repertoires in COVID-19. Profiled with immunoSEQ multiplex PCR; TCRdb holds only in-frame clones, not every one. Of approximately 330,000 clones listed, approximately 86% are singletons. The specimen sequenced was peripheral blood. These receptors all stem from a man between 25 and 39 years old with COVID-19, enrolled during active disease.

The chain has TRBV30 and TRBJ2-3; possible D gene TRBD1, 6 bases. This CDR3 spans 20 amino acids. CDR1 is GTSNPN, CDR2 SVGIG, per germline (reference sequence). The ends were cut back, 4 bases at V and 0 bases at J, with 29 bases in the middle. Here the CDR3 DNA reads TGTGCCTGGAATCTCATCTCGTTTGGGGGCGCCCGAGTCAGCACAGATACGCAGTATTTT. Its protein is CAWNLISFGGARVSTDTQYF.

The genes are TRBV5-4 and TRBJ2-7, with D maybe TRBD2 (5 bases). This CDR3 region has 14 residues. V shed 3 bases and J shed 3 bases, with 13 bases lying between them. Germline assignment: CDR1 SGHNT and CDR2 YYREEE (reference sequence). DNA for the CDR3: TGTGCCAGCAGCTCCCGCACCAGCGGCTACGAGCAGTACTTC. Amino acid sequence: CASSSRTSGYEQYF. The whole variable domain, remainder taken from reference TRBV5-4 and TRBJ2-7, is ETGVTQSPTHLIKTRGQQVTLRCSSQSGHNTVSWYQQALGQGPQFIFQYYREEENGRGNFPPRFSGLQFPNYSSELNVNALELDDSALYLCASSSRTSGYEQYFGPGTRLTVT.

The chain employs TRBV19 and TRBJ2-1, with TRBD2 matching over 10 bases. The V gene end was trimmed by 5 bases and the J gene end by 10 bases; junction bases not matched to a gene: 8. This CDR3 spans 14 amino acids. Per the germline V gene, CDR1 is LNHDA and CDR2 is SQIVND (reference sequence). As DNA, the CDR3 is TGTGCCAGTAGTCAGCGGGAGGGTTTGGGGGAGCAGTTCTTC. Amino acid sequence: CASSQREGLGEQFF.

This clone was found a few times. This rearrangement joins TRBV6-5 to TRBJ2-7; possible D gene TRBD1, 6 bases. This CDR3 has 12 amino acids. CDR1 and CDR2 from the germline V gene are MNHEY and SVGAGI. Trimming shortened V by 7 bases and J by 2 bases, and 9 bases separated the two germline ends. The CDR3 loop is CASTGETYEQYF. The CDR3, as DNA: TGTGCCAGCACAGGGGAAACCTACGAGCAGTACTTC.

The chain combines TRBV6-2 or TRBV6-3 with TRBJ1-5, with 12 bases lining up with TRBD1. CDR3 size: 18 residues. V lost 5 bases and J lost 0; bases outside the gene matches: 8. The germline CDR1 and CDR2 sequences are MNHEY and SVGEGT. The CDR3 DNA reads as TGTGCCAGCAGTCAAGATGGGACAGGGGGCTATAGCAATCAGCCCCAGCATTTT. Protein sequence: CASSQDGTGGYSNQPQHF.

The chain couples TRBV5-1 to TRBJ2-7; weak D call: TRBD1 (6 bases). V lost 4 bases to trimming and J lost 4 bases, with 12 bases between them. The CDR3 runs 13 residues. Per the germline V gene, CDR1 is SGHRS and CDR2 is YFSETQ. The CDR3 DNA follows: TGCGCCAGCAGCCCAGGACAGTTTTACGAGCAGTACTTC. Translated: CASSPGQFYEQYF.

This rearrangement joins TRBV9 to TRBJ1-1; the D gene is possibly TRBD1 (5 bases). The germline V and J ends were trimmed by 0 bases and 1 base, with 10 bases remaining between them. The germline V gene has CDR1 SGDLS and CDR2 YYNGEE. The CDR3 is 15 amino acids. The CDR3, as DNA: TGTGCCAGCAGCGTAGGACAAGGGGAGAACACTGAAGCTTTCTTT. Its translation: CASSVGQGENTEAFF.

V and J are TRBV2 and TRBJ2-7; D is perhaps TRBD2 (6 bases). Germline V CDR1 and CDR2: SNHLY, FYNNEI. With 3 bases removed from V and 2 bases from J, the gap between germline ends came to 14 bases. The length of the CDR3 is 15 residues. For the CDR3, the DNA is TGTGCCAGCAGTGAGCCCGGGACTCCCCCCTACGAGCAGTACTTC. This codes for CASSEPGTPPYEQYF. Looking up the rest from reference TRBV2 and TRBJ2-7 gives the full variable domain: EPEVTQTPSHQVTQMGQEVILRCVPISNHLYFYWYRQILGQKVEFLVSFYNNEISEKSEIFDDQFSVERPDGSNFTLKIRSTKLEDSAMYFCASSEPGTPPYEQYFGPGTRLTVT.

This clone was seen a handful of times. CDR3 amino acids: CASGLVRVSSYNEQFF. The CDR3 nucleotides are TGTGCTAGTGGTTTGGTACGGGTATCCTCCTACAATGAGCAGTTCTTC. J is TRBJ2-1 and V is TRBV12-5; D unclear. The CDR3 loop spans 16 amino acids. The germline gives CDR1 LGHNT, CDR2 FRNRAP. Trimming took 0 bases from V and 0 from J, leaving 9 bases between them.

This clone was detected a few times. The chain links TRBV2 to TRBJ2-2; 9 positions agree with TRBD1. V lost 4 bases to trimming and J lost 5 bases; unmatched junction nucleotides: 8. The CDR3 loop spans 16 amino acids. The germline V gene encodes CDR1 SNHLY and CDR2 FYNNEI. CDR3 amino acids: CASSAGQGRKTGELFF. The CDR3 DNA is TGTGCCAGCAGTGCGGGACAGGGAAGGAAAACCGGGGAGCTGTTTTTT. The full variable domain, its missing parts supplied by reference TRBV2 and TRBJ2-2, is EPEVTQTPSHQVTQMGQEVILRCVPISNHLYFYWYRQILGQKVEFLVSFYNNEISEKSEIFDDQFSVERPDGSNFTLKIRSTKLEDSAMYFCASSAGQGRKTGELFFGEGSRLTVL.

V is TRBV6-2 or TRBV6-3 and J is TRBJ1-3; D gene unclear. Trimming removed 4 bases from V and 4 bases from J, with 11 bases in between. CDR3 length: 14 residues. Germline V gene lookup returns CDR1 MNHEY and CDR2 SVGEGT. In DNA, the CDR3 is TGTGCCAGCAGTTCCGGCGGGTCGGGAAACACCATATATTTT. Protein: CASSSGGSGNTIYF.

This chain links TRBV4-1 with TRBJ2-2, with D perhaps TRBD1 (6 bases). V lost 1 base and J lost 0, with 12 bases in between. Germline V gene lookup returns CDR1 MGHRA and CDR2 YSYEKL. The CDR3 loop spans 17 amino acids. CDR3 DNA sequence: TGCGCCAGCAGCCAAGTTTCTCACAGGGCGAACACCGGGGAGCTGTTTTTT. Protein sequence: CASSQVSHRANTGELFF.

The J gene is TRBJ2-5, the V gene TRBV7-2, with unresolved D. The CDR3 runs to 15 residues. V was shortened by 2 bases and J by 4 bases, with 14 bases between the two germline ends. CDR1 SGHTA and CDR2 FQGNSA come from the germline V gene. The CDR3 nucleotides are TGTGCCAGCAGCTTAAGGCGGATCCCTGGAGAGACCCAGTACTTC. This codes for CASSLRRIPGETQYF.

The chain uses TRBV6-6 and TRBJ1-6; D perhaps matches TRBD1 (6 bases). The CDR3 runs to 17 residues. CDR1 and CDR2 from the germline V gene are MNHNY and SVGAGI (reference sequence). V was clipped by 5 bases and J by 5 bases, with 19 bases between them. For the CDR3, the DNA is TGTGCCAGCAGTCGACTGGGGGGGCGCCGCGATAATTCACCCCTCCACTTT. Protein sequence: CASSRLGGRRDNSPLHF.

The chain has TRBV6-2 or TRBV6-3 and TRBJ2-7, with TRBD2 matching over 9 bases. J gave up 2 bases and V 2 bases, and 1 base lay outside the gene matches. CDR3 size: 14 residues. Germline V lookup: CDR1 MNHEY, CDR2 SVGEGT. The CDR3 nucleotides read TGTGCCAGCAGTTACAAGCGGGAGGCCTACGAGCAGTACTTC. As protein: CASSYKREAYEQYF.